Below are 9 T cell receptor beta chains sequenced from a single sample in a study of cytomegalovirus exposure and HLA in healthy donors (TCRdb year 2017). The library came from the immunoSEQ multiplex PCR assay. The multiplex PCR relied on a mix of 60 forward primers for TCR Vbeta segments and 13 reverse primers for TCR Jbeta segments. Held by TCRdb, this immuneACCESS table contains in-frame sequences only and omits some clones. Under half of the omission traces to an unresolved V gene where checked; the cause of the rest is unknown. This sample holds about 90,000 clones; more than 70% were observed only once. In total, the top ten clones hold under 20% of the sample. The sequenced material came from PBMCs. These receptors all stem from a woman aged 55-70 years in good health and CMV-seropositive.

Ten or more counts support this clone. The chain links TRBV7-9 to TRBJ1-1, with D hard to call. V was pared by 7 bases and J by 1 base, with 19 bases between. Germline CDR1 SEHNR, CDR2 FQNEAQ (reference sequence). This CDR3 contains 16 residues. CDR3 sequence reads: CASTPPRPGKNTEAFF. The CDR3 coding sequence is TGTGCCAGCACCCCCCCAAGGCCGGGTAAGAACACTGAAGCTTTCTTT. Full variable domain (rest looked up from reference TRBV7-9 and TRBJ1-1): DTGVSQNPRHKITKRGQNVTFRCDPISEHNRLYWYRQTLGQGPEFLTYFQNEAQLEKSRLLSDRFSAERPKGSFSTLEIQRTEQGDSAMYLCASTPPRPGKNTEAFFGQGTRLTVV.

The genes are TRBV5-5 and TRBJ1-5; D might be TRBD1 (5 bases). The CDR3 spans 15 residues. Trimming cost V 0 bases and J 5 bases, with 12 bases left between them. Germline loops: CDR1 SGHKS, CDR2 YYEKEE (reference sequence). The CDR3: CASSLGAGGDQPQHF. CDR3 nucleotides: TGTGCCAGCAGCTTGGGGGCGGGAGGGGATCAGCCCCAGCATTTT. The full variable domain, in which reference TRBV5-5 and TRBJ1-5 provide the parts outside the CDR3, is DAGVTQSPTHLIKTRGQQVTLRCSPISGHKSVSWYQQVLGQGPQFIFQYYEKEERGRGNFPDRFSARQFPNYSSELNVNALLLGDSALYLCASSLGAGGDQPQHFGDGTRLSIL.

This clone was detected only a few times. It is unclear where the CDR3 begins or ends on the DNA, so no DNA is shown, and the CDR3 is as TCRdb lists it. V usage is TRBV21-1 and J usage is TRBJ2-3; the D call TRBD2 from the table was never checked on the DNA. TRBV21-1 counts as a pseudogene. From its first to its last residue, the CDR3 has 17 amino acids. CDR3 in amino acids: CASSKYLGTGGTDTQYF.

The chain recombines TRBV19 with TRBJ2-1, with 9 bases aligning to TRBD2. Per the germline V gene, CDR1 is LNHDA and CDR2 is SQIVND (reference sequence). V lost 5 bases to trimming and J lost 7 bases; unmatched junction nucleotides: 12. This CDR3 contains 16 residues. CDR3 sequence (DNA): TGTGCCAGTAGTCCCCTCGGACTAGCGAGTCAAAATGAGCAGTTCTTC. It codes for CASSPLGLASQNEQFF.

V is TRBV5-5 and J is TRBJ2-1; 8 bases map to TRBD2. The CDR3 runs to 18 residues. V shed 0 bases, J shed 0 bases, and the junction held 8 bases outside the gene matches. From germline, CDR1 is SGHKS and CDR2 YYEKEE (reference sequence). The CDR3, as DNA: TGTGCCAGCAGCTTGGTTCTAGCGGGCCTGAGCTCCTACAATGAGCAGTTCTTC. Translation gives CASSLVLAGLSSYNEQFF.

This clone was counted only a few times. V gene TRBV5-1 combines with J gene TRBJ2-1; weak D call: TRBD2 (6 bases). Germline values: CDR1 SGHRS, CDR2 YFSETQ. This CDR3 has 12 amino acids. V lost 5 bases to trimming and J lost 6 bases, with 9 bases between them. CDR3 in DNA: TGCGCCAGCAGTGATAGCGGCAATGAGCAGTTCTTC. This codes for CASSDSGNEQFF.

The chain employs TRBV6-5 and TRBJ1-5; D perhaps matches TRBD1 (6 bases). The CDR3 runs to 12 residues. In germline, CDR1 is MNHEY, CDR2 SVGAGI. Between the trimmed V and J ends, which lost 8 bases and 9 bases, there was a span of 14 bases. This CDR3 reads CASGGAGGPQHF. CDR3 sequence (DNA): TGTGCCAGCGGGGGGGCCGGGGGGCCCCAGCATTTT.

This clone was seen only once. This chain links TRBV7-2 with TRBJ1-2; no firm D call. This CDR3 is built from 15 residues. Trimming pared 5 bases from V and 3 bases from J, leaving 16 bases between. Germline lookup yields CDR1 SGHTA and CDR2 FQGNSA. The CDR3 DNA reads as TGTGCCAGCAGCGCCACAGCTATTGCTTACTATGGCTACACCTTC. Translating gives CASSATAIAYYGYTF. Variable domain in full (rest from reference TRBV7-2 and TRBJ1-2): GAGVSQSPSNKVTEKGKDVELRCDPISGHTALYWYRQSLGQGLEFLIYFQGNSAPDKSGLPSDRFSAERTGGSVSTLTIQRTQQEDSAVYLCASSATAIAYYGYTFGSGTRLTVV.

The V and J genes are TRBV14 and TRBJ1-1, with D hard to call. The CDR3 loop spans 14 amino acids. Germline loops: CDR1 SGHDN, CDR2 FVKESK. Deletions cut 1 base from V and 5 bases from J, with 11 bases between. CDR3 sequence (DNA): TGTGCCAGCAGCCAAGGAGGGCTGGAAACTGAAGCTTTCTTT. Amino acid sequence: CASSQGGLETEAFF.